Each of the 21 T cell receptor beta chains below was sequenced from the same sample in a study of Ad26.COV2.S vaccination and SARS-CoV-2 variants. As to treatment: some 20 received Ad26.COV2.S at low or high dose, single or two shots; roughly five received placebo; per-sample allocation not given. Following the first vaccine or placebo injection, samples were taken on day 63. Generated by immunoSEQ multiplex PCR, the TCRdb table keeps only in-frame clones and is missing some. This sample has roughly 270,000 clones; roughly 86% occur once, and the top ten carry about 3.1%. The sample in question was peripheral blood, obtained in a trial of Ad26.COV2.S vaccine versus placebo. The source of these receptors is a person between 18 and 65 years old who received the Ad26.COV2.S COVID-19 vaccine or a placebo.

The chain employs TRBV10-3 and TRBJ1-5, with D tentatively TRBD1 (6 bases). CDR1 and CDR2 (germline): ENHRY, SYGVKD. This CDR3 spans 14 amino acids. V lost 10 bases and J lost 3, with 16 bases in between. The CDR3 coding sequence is TGTGCCACGGGGGCCCCAGGGGTCAATCAGCCCCAGCATTTT. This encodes CATGAPGVNQPQHF.

The CDR3 sequence: CAWSATRAGNTIYF. The CDR3 DNA sequence: TGTGCCTGGAGCGCTACGAGGGCTGGAAACACCATATATTTT. V is TRBV30 and J is TRBJ1-3; D is uncertain. Looked up from germline, CDR1 is GTSNPN and CDR2 is SVGIG (reference sequence). This CDR3 spans 14 amino acids. The V end was cut by 3 bases, the J end by 2 bases, with 11 bases between.

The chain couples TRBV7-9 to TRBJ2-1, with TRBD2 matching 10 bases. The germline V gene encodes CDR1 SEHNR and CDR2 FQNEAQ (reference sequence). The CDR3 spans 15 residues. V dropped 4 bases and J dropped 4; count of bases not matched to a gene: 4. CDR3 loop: CASSWGLAQYNEQFF. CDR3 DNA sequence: TGTGCCAGCAGCTGGGGACTAGCGCAATACAATGAGCAGTTCTTC. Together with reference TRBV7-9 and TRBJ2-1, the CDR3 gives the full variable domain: DTGVSQNPRHKITKRGQNVTFRCDPISEHNRLYWYRQTLGQGPEFLTYFQNEAQLEKSRLLSDRFSAERPKGSFSTLEIQRTEQGDSAMYLCASSWGLAQYNEQFFGPGTRLTVL.

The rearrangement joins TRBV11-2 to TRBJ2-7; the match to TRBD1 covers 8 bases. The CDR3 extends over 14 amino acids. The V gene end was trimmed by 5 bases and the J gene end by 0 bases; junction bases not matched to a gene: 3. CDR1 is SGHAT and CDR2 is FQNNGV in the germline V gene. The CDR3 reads CASSGGQGSYEQYF. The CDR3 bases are TGTGCCAGCAGCGGAGGACAGGGCTCCTACGAGCAGTACTTC. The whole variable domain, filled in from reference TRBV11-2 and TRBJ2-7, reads EAGVAQSPRYKIIEKRQSVAFWCNPISGHATLYWYQQILGQGPKLLIQFQNNGVVDDSQLPKDRFSAERLKGVDSTLKIQPAKLEDSAVYLCASSGGQGSYEQYFGPGTRLTVT.

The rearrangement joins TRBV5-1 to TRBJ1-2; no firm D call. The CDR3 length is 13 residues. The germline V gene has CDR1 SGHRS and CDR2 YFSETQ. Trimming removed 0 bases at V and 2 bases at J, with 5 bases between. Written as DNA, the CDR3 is TGCGCCAGCAGCTTGGAGCAGAACTATGGCTACACCTTC. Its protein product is CASSLEQNYGYTF.

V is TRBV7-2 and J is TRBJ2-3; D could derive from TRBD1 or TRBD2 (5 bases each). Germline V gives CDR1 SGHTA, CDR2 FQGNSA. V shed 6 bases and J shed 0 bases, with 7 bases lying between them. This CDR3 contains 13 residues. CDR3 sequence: CASSWDSTDTQYF. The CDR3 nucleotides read TGTGCCAGCAGTTGGGACAGCACAGATACGCAGTATTTT.

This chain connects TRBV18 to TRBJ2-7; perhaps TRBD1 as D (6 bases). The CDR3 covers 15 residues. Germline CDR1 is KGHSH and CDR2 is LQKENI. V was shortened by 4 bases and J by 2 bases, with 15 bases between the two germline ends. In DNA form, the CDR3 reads TGTGCCAGCTCACTCGGACAGCCCACCACCTACGAGCAGTACTTC. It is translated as CASSLGQPTTYEQYF.

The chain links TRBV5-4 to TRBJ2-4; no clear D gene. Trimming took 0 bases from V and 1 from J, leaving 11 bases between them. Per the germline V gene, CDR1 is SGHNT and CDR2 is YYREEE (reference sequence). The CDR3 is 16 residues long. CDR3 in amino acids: CASSLAGPQAKNIQYF. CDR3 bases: TGTGCCAGCAGCTTGGCGGGTCCACAGGCCAAAAACATTCAGTACTTC.

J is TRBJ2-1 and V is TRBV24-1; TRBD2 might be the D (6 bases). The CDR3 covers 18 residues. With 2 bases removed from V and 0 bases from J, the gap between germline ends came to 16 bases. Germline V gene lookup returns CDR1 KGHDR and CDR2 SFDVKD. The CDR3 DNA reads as TGTGCCACCAGTGATTCCCGGGACTCTGGAAGCTCCTACAATGAGCAGTTCTTC. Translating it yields CATSDSRDSGSSYNEQFF.

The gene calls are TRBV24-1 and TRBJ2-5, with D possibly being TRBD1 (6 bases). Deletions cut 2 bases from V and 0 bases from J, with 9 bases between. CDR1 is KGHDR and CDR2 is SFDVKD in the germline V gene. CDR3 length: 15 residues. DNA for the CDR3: TGTGCCACCAGTGATTCTACAGGGAACCAAGAGACCCAGTACTTC. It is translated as CATSDSTGNQETQYF.

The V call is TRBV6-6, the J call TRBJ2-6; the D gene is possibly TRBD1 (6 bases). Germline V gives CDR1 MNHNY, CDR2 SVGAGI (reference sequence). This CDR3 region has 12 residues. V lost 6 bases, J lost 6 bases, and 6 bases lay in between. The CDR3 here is CASRGQANVLTF. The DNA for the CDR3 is TGTGCCAGCAGGGGACAGGCCAACGTCCTGACTTTC.

The CDR3 region has the DNA TGTGCCAGCAGCCACTGGACTAGCGGGAGTGGAGATACGCAGTATTTT. Protein: CASSHWTSGSGDTQYF. The V and J genes are TRBV3-1 (or the pseudogene TRBV3-2) and TRBJ2-3; TRBD2 matches at 13 bases. Germline V gene lookup returns CDR1 LGHDT and CDR2 YNNKEL (reference sequence). This CDR3 spans 16 amino acids. J was trimmed by 5 bases and V by 3 bases; bases with no gene match: 5.

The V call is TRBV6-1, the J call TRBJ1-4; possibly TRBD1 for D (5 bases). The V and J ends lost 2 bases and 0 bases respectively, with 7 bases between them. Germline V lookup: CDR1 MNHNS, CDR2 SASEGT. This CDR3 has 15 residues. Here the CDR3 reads CASSEQGTTNEKLFF. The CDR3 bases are TGTGCCAGCAGTGAACAGGGAACAACTAATGAAAAACTGTTTTTT.

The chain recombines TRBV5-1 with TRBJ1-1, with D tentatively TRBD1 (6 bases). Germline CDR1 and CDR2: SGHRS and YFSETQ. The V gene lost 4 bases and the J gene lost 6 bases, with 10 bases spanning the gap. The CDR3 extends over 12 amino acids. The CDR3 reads CASSIQGPEAFF. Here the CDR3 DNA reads TGCGCCAGCAGCATACAGGGCCCTGAAGCTTTCTTT.

CDR3 sequence: CASSAVSGLGFYTF. The CDR3 DNA sequence: TGTGCCAGCAGCGCAGTGAGTGGACTAGGTTTCTACACCTTC. V is TRBV11-1 and J is TRBJ1-2; no reliable D call. Trimming cost V 5 bases and J 10 bases, with 20 bases left between them. Germline-derived CDR1 and CDR2 are SGHAT and FQDESV (reference sequence). The CDR3 consists of 14 residues.

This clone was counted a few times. The CDR3 DNA is TGTGCCTGGAGTGTATCGGACCGGGGTAGCTACGAGCAGTACTTC. Its protein is CAWSVSDRGSYEQYF. The chain links TRBV30 to TRBJ2-7; a possible D gene is TRBD2 (5 bases). CDR1 GTSNPN and CDR2 SVGIG come from the germline V gene (reference sequence). This CDR3 has 15 amino acids. Trimming shortened V by 0 bases and J by 3 bases, and 15 bases separated the two germline ends.

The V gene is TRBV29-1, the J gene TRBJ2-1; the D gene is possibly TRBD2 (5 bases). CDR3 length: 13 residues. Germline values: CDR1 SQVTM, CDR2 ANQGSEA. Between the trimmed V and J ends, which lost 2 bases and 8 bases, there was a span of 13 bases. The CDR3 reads CSVESGGWDEQFF. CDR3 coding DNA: TGCAGCGTTGAAAGTGGCGGGTGGGATGAGCAGTTCTTC.

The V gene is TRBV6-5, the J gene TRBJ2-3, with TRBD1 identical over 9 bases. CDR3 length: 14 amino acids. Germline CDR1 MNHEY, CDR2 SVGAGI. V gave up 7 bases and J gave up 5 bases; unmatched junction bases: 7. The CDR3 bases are TGTGCCAGCAACCAACAGGGGGCAGGAGATACGCAGTATTTT. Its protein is CASNQQGAGDTQYF.

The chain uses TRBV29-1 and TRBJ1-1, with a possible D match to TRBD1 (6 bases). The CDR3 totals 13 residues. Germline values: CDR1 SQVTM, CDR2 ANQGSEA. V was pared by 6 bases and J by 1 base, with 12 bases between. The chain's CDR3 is CSVQGGPNTEAFF. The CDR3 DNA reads TGCAGCGTCCAAGGGGGGCCGAACACTGAAGCTTTCTTT. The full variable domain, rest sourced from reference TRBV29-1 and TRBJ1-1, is SAVISQKPSRDICQRGTSLTIQCQVDSQVTMMFWYRQQPGQSLTLIATANQGSEATYESGFVIDKFPISRPNLTFSTLTVSNMSPEDSSIYLCSVQGGPNTEAFFGQGTRLTVV.

CDR3 in amino acids: CASSFKTGRDSYGYTF. CDR3 DNA sequence: TGTGCCAGCAGCTTCAAAACAGGGCGAGACTCCTATGGCTACACCTTC. This chain joins TRBV5-5 and TRBJ1-2, with a tentative D call TRBD1 (6 bases). Trimming stripped 2 bases from V and 4 bases from J, with 18 bases between. The CDR3 has 16 amino acids. Germline CDR1 and CDR2: SGHKS and YYEKEE (reference sequence).

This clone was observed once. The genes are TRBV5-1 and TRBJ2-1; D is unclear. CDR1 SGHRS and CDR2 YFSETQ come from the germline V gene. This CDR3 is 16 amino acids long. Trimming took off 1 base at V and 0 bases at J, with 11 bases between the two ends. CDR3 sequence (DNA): TGCGCCAGCAGCTTGACTTCACCGAGCTCCTACAATGAGCAGTTCTTC. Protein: CASSLTSPSSYNEQFF.